The 5 T cell receptor beta chains reported below all come from one sample, sequenced in a study of pediatric ulcerative colitis. This table comes from immunoSEQ multiplex PCR, and its TCRdb copy is limited to in-frame clones, with some not included. The sample carries about 36,000 clones, 73% recorded once. During colonoscopy, one to two rectal pinch biopsies were collected. The sequencing sample was made of gut tissue. These receptors all come from a boy aged 10-17 years with moderate ulcerative colitis.

This clone was detected once. This sequence joins TRBV11-3 and TRBJ2-7; possible D gene TRBD1, 5 bases. The CDR3 has 15 amino acids. V was trimmed by 2 bases and J by 1 base, leaving 12 bases between them. Germline CDR1 SGHNT, CDR2 YENEEA. CDR3 residues: CASSLQGDHSYEQYF. In DNA, the CDR3 is TGTGCCAGCAGCTTACAGGGCGACCATTCCTACGAGCAGTACTTC. Based on the CDR3 plus reference TRBV11-3 and TRBJ2-7, the full variable domain is EAGVVQSPRYKIIEKKQPVAFWCNPISGHNTLYWYLQNLGQGPELLIRYENEEAVDDSQLPKDRFSAERLKGVDSTLKIQPAELGDSAVYLCASSLQGDHSYEQYFGPGTRLTVT.

This clone was counted a few times. This rearrangement joins TRBV6-5 to TRBJ2-7; 9 nucleotides line up with TRBD2. The CDR3 consists of 15 residues. Germline-derived CDR1 and CDR2 are MNHEY and SVGAGI. Trimming cost V 0 bases and J 0 bases; bases outside gene matches: 0. The chain's CDR3 is CASSYSRGGSYEQYF. The CDR3 nucleotides are TGTGCCAGCAGTTACTCGCGGGGGGGCTCCTACGAGCAGTACTTC.

The V and J genes are TRBV28 and TRBJ2-7; D might be TRBD1 or TRBD2, each matching 5 bases. This CDR3 is built from 15 residues. V was pared by 5 bases and J by 5 bases, with 19 bases between. Germline V gene data show CDR1 as MDHEN and CDR2 as SYDVKM. CDR3 sequence: CASSPLRGTAHEQYF. CDR3 DNA sequence: TGTGCCAGCAGTCCCCTTCGAGGGACCGCCCACGAGCAGTACTTC. Full variable domain (missing parts from reference TRBV28 and TRBJ2-7): DVKVTQSSRYLVKRTGEKVFLECVQDMDHENMFWYRQDPGLGLRLIYFSYDVKMKEKGDIPEGYSVSREKKERFSLILESASTNQTSMYLCASSPLRGTAHEQYFGPGTRLTVT.

The chain is built from TRBV6-5 and TRBJ2-1; D call uncertain. V was trimmed by 5 bases and J by 9 bases, leaving 11 bases between them. This CDR3 has 12 amino acids. Germline V lookup: CDR1 MNHEY, CDR2 SVGAGI. In nucleotides, the CDR3 is TGTGCCAGCAGTCACGGATCGACTGAGCAGTTCTTC. Translated: CASSHGSTEQFF.

This clone was picked up a small number of times. The rearrangement links TRBV27 to TRBJ1-1; tentatively, D is TRBD1 (6 bases). The germline V gene has CDR1 MNHEY and CDR2 SMNVEV (reference sequence). The CDR3 has 12 residues. Between the trimmed V and J ends, which lost 8 bases and 6 bases, there was a span of 13 bases. CDR3: CASGHNRAEAFF. The CDR3 nucleotides read TGTGCCAGCGGCCACAACAGGGCTGAAGCTTTCTTT.